The entry below gives a single T cell receptor (beta chain) sequence along with its context. Its antigen is unidentified. TCRdb reprocessed the multiplex PCR reads via MiXCR and lists one record per CDR3 protein. This repertoire shows 15,000 or so distinct CDR3 sequences, around 47% found once; its top ten account for 28%. The data originate from a study of breast tumors, draining lymph nodes, adjacent tissues. The ends lost 0 bases at V and 6 bases at J; junction bases unmatched: 2. Germline V gene data show CDR1 as SQVTM and CDR2 as ANQGSEA. CDR3 length: 13 amino acids. Study observations and caveats: Data fit most tumor T cells coming from lymph node, expanding in tumor.

The gene calls are TRBV29-1 and TRBJ2-7, with 10 positions matching TRBD1. This TCR derives from a female donor with breast cancer. Some clones in this sample may be carry-over from other donors' samples. The sequencing input was tumor-adjacent breast tissue. The CDR3 here is CSVEDGDRGEQYF. The CDR3 nucleotides are TGCAGCGTTGAAGATGGGGACAGGGGCGAGCAGTACTTC.